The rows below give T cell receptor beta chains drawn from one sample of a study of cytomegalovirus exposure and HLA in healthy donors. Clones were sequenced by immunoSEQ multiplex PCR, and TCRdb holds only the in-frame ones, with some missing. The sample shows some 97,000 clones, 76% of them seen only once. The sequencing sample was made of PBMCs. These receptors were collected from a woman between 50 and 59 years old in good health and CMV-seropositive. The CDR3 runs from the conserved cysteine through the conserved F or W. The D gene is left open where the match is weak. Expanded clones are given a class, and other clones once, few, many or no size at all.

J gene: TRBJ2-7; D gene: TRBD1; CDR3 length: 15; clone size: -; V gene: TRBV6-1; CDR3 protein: CASSGDRGRIDEQYF; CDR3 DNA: TGTGCCAGCAGTGGGGACAGGGGGCGCATCGACGAGCAGTACTTC
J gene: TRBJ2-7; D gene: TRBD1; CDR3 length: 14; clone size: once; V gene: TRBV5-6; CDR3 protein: CASSGGQGPYEQYF; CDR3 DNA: TGTGCCAGCAGCGGAGGACAGGGACCCTACGAGCAGTACTTC
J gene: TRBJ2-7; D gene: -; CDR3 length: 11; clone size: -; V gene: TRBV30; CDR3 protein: CAWTDYYEQYF; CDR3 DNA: TGTGCCTGGACGGATTACTACGAGCAGTACTTC
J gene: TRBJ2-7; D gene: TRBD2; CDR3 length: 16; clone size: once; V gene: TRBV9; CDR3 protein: CASSGDSGLEAYEQYF; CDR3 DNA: TGTGCCAGCAGCGGAGACTCGGGACTAGAAGCCTACGAGCAGTACTTC
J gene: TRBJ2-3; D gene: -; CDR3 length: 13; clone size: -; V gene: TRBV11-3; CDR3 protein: CASSRQSTDTQYF; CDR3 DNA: TGTGCCAGCAGTAGACAGAGCACAGATACGCAGTATTTT
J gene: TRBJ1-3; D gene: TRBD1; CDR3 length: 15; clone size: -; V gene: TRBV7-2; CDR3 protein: CASSFSGQGSITIYF; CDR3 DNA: TGTGCCAGCAGCTTTTCGGGACAGGGGTCGATCACCATATATTTT
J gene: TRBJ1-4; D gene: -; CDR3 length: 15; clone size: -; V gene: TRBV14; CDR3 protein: CASSQGQATNEKLFF; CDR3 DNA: TGTGCCAGCAGCCAAGGACAGGCTACTAATGAAAAACTGTTTTTT
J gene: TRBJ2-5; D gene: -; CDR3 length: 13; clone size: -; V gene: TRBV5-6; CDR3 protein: CASSLSASETQYF; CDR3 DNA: TGTGCCAGCAGCTTGAGCGCGTCGGAGACCCAGTACTTC
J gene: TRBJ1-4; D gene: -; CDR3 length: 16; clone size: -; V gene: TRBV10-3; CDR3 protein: CAISESRGAANEKLFF; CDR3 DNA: TGTGCCATCAGTGAGTCCCGGGGGGCGGCTAATGAAAAACTGTTTTTT
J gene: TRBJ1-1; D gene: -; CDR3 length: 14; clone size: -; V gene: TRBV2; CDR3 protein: CASSEALFRAEAFF; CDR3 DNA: TGTGCCAGCAGTGAAGCGCTCTTCCGGGCTGAAGCTTTCTTT
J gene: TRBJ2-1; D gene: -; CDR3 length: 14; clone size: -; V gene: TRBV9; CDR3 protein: CASSGGRGGNEQFF; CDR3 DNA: TGTGCCAGCAGCGGCGGAAGGGGTGGGAATGAGCAGTTCTTC
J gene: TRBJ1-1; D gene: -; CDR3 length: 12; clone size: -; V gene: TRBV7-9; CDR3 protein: CASSRGNTEAFF; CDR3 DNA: TGTGCCAGCAGCCGGGGGAACACTGAAGCTTTCTTT
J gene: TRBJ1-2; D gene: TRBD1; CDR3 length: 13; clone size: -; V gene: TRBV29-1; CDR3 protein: CSVWTGAGYGYTF; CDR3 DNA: TGCAGCGTTTGGACAGGGGCGGGCTATGGCTACACCTTC
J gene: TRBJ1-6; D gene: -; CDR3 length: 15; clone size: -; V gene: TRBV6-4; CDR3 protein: CASRCGIQGEGVLHF; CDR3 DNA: TGTGCCAGCAGGTGTGGGATACAGGGTGAGGGGGTCCTCCACTTT
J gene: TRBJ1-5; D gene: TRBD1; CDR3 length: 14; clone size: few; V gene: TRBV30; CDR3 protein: CAWSTGQVNQPQHF; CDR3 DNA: TGTGCCTGGAGTACCGGACAGGTCAATCAGCCCCAGCATTTT
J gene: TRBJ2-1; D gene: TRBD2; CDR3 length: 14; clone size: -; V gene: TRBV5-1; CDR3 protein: CASSFREGRNEQFF; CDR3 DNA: TGCGCCAGCAGCTTTCGGGAGGGCCGTAATGAGCAGTTCTTC
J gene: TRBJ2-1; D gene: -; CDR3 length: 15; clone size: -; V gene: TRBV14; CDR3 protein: CASSPYVQGWDEQFF; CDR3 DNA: TGTGCCAGCAGCCCCTACGTCCAGGGGTGGGATGAGCAGTTCTTC
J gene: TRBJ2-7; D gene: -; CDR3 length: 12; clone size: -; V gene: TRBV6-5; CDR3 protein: CASRFNPYEQYF; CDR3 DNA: TGTGCCAGCAGGTTTAATCCCTACGAGCAGTACTTC
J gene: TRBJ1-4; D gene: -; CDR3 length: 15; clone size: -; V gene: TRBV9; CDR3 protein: CASSVGQTFNEKLFF; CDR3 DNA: TGTGCCAGCAGCGTAGGACAGACTTTTAATGAAAAACTGTTTTTT
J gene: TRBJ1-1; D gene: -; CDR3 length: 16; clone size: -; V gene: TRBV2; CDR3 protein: CASSESRGVSYTEAFF; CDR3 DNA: TGTGCCAGCAGTGAATCCCGGGGGGTCAGCTACACTGAAGCTTTCTTT
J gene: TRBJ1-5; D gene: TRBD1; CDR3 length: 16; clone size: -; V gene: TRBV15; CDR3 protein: CATSRDPGGIREPQHF; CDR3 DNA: TGTGCCACCAGCAGGGATCCAGGGGGCATTCGGGAGCCCCAGCACTTT
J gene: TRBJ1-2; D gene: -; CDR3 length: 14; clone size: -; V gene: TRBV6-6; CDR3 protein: CASSYLTDSNGYTF; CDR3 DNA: TGTGCCAGCAGTTACCTCACGGACAGCAATGGCTACACCTTC
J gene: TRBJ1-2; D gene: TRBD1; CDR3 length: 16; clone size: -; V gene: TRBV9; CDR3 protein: CASSFAGTGRGDGYTF; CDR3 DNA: TGTGCCAGCAGCTTCGCCGGGACAGGCCGGGGGGATGGCTACACCTTC
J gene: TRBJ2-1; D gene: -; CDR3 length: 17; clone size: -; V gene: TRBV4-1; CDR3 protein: CASSQVTRAGSYNEQFF; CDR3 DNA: TGCGCCAGCAGCCAAGTGACTAGGGCTGGCTCCTACAATGAGCAGTTCTTC
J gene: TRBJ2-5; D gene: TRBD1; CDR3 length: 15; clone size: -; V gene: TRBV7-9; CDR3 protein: CSSSFSQGAAETQYF; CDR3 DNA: TGTTCCAGCAGCTTCTCCCAGGGGGCGGCGGAGACCCAGTACTTC
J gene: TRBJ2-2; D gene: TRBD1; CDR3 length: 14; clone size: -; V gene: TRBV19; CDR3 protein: CASSQGPGIGELFF; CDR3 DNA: TGTGCCAGTTCACAGGGGCCGGGCATCGGGGAGCTGTTTTTT
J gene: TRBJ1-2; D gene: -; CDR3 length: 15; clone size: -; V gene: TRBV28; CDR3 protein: CASSLGGGSLYGYTF; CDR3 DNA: TGTGCCAGCAGTTTGGGGGGGGGCAGCCTCTATGGCTACACCTTC
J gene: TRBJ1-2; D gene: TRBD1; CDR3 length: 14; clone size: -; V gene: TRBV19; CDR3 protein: CASMRRGSGYGYTF; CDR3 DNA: TGTGCCAGTATGCGCAGGGGGAGCGGCTATGGCTACACCTTC
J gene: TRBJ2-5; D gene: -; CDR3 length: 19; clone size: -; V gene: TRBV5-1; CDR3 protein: CASSLASGRTVPFQETQYF; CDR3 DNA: TGCGCCAGCAGCTTGGCTTCAGGTCGGACAGTCCCTTTTCAAGAGACCCAGTACTTC
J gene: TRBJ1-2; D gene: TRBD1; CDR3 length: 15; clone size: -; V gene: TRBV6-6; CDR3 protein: CASSPAIDRGDGYTF; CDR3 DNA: TGTGCCAGCAGCCCCGCAATCGACAGGGGAGATGGCTACACCTTC
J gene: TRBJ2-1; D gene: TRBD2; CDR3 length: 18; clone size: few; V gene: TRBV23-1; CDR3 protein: CASSQSRPGRAVYNEQFF; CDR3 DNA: TGCGCCAGCAGTCAATCCCGCCCCGGGAGGGCCGTCTACAATGAGCAGTTCTTC
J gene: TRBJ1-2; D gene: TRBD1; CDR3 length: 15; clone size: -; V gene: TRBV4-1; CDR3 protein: CASSPSPGQVYGYTF; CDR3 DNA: TGCGCCAGCAGCCCCAGCCCGGGACAGGTATATGGCTACACCTTC
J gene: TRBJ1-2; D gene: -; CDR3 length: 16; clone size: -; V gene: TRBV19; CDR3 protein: CASSPLYGASNYGYTF; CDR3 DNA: TGTGCCAGTAGTCCCCTATATGGGGCCTCCAACTATGGCTACACCTTC
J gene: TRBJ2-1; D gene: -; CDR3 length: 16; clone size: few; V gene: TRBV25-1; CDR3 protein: CASSGALDIHYNEQFF; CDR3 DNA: TGTGCCAGCAGTGGGGCCCTCGACATCCACTACAATGAGCAGTTCTTC
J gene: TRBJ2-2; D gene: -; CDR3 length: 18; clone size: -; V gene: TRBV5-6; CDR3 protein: CASSSLRAGSLGAGELFF; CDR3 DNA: TGTGCCAGCAGCTCCCTAAGGGCGGGATCTTTAGGGGCCGGGGAGCTGTTTTTT
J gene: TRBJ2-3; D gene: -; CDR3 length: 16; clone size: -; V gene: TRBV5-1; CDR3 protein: CASSLKPGYSTDTQYF; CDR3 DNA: TGCGCCAGCAGCCTCAAACCGGGATATAGCACAGATACGCAGTATTTT
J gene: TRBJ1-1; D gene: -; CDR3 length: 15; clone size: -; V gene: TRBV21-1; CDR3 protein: CASSNLRQEAREAFF; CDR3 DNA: TGTGCCAGCAGCAACTTGCGACAGGAAGCCAGAGAAGCTTTCTTT
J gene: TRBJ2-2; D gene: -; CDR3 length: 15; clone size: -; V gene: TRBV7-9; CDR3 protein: CSSSLPGIETGELFF; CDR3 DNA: TGTTCCAGCAGCTTACCCGGGATTGAAACCGGGGAGCTGTTTTTT
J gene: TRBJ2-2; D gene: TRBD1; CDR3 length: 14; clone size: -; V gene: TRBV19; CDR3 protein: CASSINQGAGELFF; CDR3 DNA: TGTGCCAGTAGTATAAACCAGGGGGCCGGGGAGCTGTTTTTT
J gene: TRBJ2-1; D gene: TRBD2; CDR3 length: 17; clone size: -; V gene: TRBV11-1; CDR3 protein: CASNLEGSGSSDNEQFF; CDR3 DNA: TGTGCCAGCAACCTAGAGGGAAGCGGGAGCTCAGACAATGAGCAGTTCTTC